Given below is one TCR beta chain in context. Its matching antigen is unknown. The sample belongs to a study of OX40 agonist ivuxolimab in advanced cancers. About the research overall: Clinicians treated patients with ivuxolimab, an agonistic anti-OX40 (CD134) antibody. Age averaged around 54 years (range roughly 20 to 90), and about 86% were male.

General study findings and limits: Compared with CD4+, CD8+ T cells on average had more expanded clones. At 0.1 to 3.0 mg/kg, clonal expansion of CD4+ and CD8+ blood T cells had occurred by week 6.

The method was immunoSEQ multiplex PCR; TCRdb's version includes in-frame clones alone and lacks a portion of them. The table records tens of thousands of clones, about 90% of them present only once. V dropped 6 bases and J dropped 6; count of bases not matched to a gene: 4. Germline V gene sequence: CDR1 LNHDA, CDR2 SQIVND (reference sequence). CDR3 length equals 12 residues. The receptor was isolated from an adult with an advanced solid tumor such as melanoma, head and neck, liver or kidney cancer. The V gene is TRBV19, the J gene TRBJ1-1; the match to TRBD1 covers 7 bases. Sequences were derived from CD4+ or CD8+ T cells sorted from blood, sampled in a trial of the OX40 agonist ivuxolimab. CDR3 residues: CASSPTGPEAFF. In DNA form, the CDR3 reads TGTGCCAGTAGCCCGACAGGGCCTGAAGCTTTCTTT.